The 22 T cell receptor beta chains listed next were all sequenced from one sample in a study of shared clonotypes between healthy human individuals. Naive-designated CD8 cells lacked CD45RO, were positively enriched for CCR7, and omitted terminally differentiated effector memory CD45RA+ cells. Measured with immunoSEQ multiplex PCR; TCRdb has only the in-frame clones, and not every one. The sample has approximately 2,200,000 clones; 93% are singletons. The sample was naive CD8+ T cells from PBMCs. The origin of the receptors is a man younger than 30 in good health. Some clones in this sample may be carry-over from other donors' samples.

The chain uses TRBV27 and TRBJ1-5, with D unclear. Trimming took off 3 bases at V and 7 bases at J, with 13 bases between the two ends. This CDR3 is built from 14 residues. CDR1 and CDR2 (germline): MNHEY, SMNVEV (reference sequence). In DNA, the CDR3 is TGTGCCAGCAGTTTGGGTTTTGGGGTGCAGCCCCAGCATTTT. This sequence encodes CASSLGFGVQPQHF.

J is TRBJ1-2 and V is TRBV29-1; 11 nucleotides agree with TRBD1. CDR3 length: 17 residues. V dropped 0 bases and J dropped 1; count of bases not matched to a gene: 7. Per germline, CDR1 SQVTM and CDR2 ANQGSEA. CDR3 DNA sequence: TGCAGCGTTGAAGATGGCGGGACAGGGGGAATTAACTATGGCTACACCTTC. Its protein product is CSVEDGGTGGINYGYTF.

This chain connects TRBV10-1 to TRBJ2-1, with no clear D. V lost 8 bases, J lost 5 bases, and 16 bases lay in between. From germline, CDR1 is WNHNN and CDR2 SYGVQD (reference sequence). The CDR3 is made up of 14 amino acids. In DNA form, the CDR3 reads TGCGCCAGCGGGCGGTGTAGGGAAAACAATGAGCAGTTCTTC. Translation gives CASGRCRENNEQFF.

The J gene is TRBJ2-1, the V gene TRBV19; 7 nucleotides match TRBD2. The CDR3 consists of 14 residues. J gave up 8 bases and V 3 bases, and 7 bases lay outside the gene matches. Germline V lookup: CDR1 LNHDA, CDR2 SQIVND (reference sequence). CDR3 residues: CASSIMRESYEQFF. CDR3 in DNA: TGTGCCAGTAGTATCATGCGGGAGTCCTATGAGCAGTTCTTC.

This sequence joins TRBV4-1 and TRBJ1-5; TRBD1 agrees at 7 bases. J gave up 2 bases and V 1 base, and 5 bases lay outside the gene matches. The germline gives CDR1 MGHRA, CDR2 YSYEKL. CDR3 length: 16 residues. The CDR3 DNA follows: TGCGCCAGCAGCCAAGTCGGCGGACAGGGCAATCAGCCCCAGCATTTT. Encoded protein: CASSQVGGQGNQPQHF.

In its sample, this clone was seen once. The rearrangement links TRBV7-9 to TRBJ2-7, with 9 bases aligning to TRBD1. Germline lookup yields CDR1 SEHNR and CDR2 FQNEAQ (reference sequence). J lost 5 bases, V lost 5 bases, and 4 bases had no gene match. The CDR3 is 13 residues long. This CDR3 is CASSRDREHEQYF. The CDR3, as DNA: TGTGCCAGCAGCCGGGACAGGGAACACGAGCAGTACTTC.

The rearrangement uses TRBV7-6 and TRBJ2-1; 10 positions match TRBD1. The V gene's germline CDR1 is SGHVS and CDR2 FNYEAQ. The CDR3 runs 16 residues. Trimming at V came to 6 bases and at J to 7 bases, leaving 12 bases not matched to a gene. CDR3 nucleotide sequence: TGTGCCAGCAGGGAGGAGGAGTGGACAGGGGGGAATGAGCAGTTCTTC. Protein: CASREEEWTGGNEQFF.

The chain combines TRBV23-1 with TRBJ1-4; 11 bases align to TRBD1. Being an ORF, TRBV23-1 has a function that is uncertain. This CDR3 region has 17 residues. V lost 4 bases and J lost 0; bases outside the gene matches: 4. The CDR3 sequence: CASSRDRGDSTNEKLFF. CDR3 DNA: TGCGCCAGCAGTCGGGACAGGGGGGACTCAACTAATGAAAAACTGTTTTTT.

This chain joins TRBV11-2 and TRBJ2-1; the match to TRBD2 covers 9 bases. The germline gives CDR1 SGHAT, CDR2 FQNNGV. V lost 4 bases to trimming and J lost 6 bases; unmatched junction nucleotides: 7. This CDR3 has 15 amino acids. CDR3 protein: CASSSRGGYGNEQFF. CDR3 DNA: TGTGCCAGCAGCTCGCGGGGGGGGTACGGCAATGAGCAGTTCTTC. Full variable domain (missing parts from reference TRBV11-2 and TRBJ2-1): EAGVAQSPRYKIIEKRQSVAFWCNPISGHATLYWYQQILGQGPKLLIQFQNNGVVDDSQLPKDRFSAERLKGVDSTLKIQPAKLEDSAVYLCASSSRGGYGNEQFFGPGTRLTVL.

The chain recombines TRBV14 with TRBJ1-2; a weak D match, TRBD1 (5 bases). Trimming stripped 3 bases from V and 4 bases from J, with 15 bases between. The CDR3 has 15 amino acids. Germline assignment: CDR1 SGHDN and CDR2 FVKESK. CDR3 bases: TGTGCCAGCAGCCATTTAAGAACAGGATCCTATGGCTACACCTTC. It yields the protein CASSHLRTGSYGYTF.

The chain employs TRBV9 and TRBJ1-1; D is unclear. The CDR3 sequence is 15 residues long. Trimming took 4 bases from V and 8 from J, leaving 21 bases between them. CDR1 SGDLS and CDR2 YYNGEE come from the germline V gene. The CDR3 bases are TGTGCCAGCAGCCCCACTGGGGTTTTGAGCCGAGAAGCTTTCTTT. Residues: CASSPTGVLSREAFF.

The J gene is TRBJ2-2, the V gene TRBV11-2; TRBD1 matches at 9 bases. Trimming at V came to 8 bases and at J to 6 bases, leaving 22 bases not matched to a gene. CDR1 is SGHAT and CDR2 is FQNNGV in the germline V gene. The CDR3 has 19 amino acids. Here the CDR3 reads CASPIPGGTGRLLAGELFF. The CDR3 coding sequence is TGTGCCAGCCCCATCCCAGGGGGGACAGGGAGGTTATTGGCCGGGGAGCTGTTTTTT.

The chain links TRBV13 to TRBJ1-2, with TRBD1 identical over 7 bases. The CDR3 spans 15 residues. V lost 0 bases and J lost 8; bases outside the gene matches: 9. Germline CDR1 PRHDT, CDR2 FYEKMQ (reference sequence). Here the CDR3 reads CASSLGVEGAGGYTF. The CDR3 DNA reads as TGTGCCAGCAGCTTAGGGGTCGAGGGGGCGGGCGGCTACACCTTC.

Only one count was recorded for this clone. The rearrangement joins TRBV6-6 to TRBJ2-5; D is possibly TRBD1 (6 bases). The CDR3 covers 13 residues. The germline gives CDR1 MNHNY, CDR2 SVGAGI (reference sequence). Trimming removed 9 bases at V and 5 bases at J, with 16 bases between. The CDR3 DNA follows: TGTGCCAGTAGACAGGCCCGAGGGGAGACCCAGTACTTC. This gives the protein CASRQARGETQYF.

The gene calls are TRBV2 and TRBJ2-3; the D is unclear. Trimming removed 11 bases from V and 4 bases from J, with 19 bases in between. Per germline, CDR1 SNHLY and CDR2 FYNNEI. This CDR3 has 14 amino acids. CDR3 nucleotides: TGTGCCCACAATCCCCGGACCCCACCAGATACGCAGTATTTT. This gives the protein CAHNPRTPPDTQYF. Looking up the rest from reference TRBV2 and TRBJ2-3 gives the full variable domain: EPEVTQTPSHQVTQMGQEVILRCVPISNHLYFYWYRQILGQKVEFLVSFYNNEISEKSEIFDDQFSVERPDGSNFTLKIRSTKLEDSAMYFCAHNPRTPPDTQYFGPGTRLTVL.

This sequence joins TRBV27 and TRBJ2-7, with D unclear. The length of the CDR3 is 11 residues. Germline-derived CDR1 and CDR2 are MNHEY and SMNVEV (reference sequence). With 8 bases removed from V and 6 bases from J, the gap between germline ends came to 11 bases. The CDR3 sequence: CASVGLAEQYF. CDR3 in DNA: TGTGCCAGCGTAGGCCTGGCCGAGCAGTACTTC.

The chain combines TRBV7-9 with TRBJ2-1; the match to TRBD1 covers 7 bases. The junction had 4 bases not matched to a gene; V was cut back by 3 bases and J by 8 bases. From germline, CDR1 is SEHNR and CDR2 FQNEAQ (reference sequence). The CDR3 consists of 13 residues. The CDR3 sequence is CASSFTGVYEQFF. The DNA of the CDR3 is TGTGCCAGCAGCTTTACAGGGGTATATGAGCAGTTCTTC.

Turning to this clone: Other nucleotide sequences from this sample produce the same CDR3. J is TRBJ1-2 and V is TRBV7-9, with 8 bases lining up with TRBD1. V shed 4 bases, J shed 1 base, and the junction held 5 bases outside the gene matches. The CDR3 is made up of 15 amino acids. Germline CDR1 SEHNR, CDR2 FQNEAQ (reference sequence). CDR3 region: CASSSPTGGNYGYTF. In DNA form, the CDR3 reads TGTGCCAGCAGCTCGCCAACAGGGGGTAACTATGGCTACACCTTC.

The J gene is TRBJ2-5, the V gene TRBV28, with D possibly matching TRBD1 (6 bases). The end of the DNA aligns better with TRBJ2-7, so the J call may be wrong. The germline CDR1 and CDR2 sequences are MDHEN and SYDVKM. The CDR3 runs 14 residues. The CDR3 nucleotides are TGTGCCAGCAGTAACCGGGACAAGGCGTACGAGCAGTACTTC. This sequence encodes CASSNRDKAYEQYF.

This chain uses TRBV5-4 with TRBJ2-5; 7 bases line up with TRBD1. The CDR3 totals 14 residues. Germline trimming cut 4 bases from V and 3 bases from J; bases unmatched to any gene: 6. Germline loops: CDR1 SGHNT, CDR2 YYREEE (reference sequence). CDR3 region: CASSPRGWEETQYF. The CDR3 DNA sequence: TGTGCCAGCAGCCCCAGGGGGTGGGAAGAGACCCAGTACTTC.

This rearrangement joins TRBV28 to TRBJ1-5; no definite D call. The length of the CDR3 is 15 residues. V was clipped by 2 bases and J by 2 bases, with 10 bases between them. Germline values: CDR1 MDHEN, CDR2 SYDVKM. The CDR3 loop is CASSLIGDGNQPQHF. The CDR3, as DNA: TGTGCCAGCAGTTTAATAGGTGATGGCAATCAGCCCCAGCATTTT. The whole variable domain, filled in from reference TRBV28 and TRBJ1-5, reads DVKVTQSSRYLVKRTGEKVFLECVQDMDHENMFWYRQDPGLGLRLIYFSYDVKMKEKGDIPEGYSVSREKKERFSLILESASTNQTSMYLCASSLIGDGNQPQHFGDGTRLSIL.

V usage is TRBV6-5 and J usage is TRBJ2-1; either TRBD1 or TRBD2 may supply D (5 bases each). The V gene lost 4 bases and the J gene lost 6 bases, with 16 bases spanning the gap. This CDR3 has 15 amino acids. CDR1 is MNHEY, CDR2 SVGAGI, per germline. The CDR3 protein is CASSSFGTPINEQFF. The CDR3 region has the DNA TGTGCCAGCAGTTCTTTCGGGACCCCGATCAATGAGCAGTTCTTC.